This T cell receptor (beta chain) was retrieved from a study of technical replicates of blood from a handful of donors. Profiling relied on immunoSEQ multiplex PCR, and the TCRdb table lists in-frame clones only, not all of them. The sample holds around 15,000 clones; approximately 84% are singletons and the top ten take roughly an eighth. In germline, CDR1 is SGHRS, CDR2 YFSETQ. CDR3 size: 16 residues. With V trimmed by 0 bases and J by 12 bases, 15 bases remained unmatched. The V and J genes are TRBV5-1 and TRBJ2-1, with 7 nucleotides matching TRBD1. This receptor was taken from a human donor in good health. The specimen sequenced was PBMCs. The CDR3 DNA sequence: TGCGCCAGCAGCTTGGGGGGAAAGACAGGGTTGAGCGGGCAGTTCTTC. This codes for CASSLGGKTGLSGQFF.